This T cell receptor (beta chain) appears in the sequencing data of a study of blood T cell repertoires in COVID-19 (dated by TCRdb to about 2020). Broadly, across the study: Collaborator samples came from the United States, Italy and Spain and covered acute and convalescent phases of COVID-19. The repertoires were released in a freely available public database meant as a resource for research on the immune response to SARS-CoV-2. Where HLA class I and class II types were available, the types were taken from metadata supplied by the sample provider, not from assay-based typing. Subjects who had been exposed to COVID-19, were actively infected with it, or had recovered from it provided the deeply sampled blood TCRbeta repertoires that made up the dataset. The material from the prospective study consisted of cDNA or gDNA derived from T cells, B-cell-depleted T cells, or PBMCs. Samples were obtained from the ongoing ImmuneRACE study (first 160 participants) and from approximately 1,200 subjects provided by 6 global collaborators. Sample metadata almost always included a de-identified subject ID, COVID-19 status, age in years and sex. The study at large found these results: How much clinical and demographic metadata was included differed by source and by participant, and the metadata was provided uncurated.

Each collaborating institution followed its own protocols to collect whole blood in K2EDTA tubes. For TCRbeta analysis, collaborators shipped samples as frozen whole blood, isolated PBMCs, or DNA extracted from either of those sample types. The CDR1 and CDR2 encoded by the germline V gene are MGHRA and YSYEKL. The cysteine opens and the phenylalanine closes a CDR3 of 15 amino acids. CDR3 DNA is the only sequence kept; it has 45 bases, read in frame from the first base. Deletion took 4 bases off V and 0 bases off J, with a span of 10 bases between the germline ends. In regard to this clone: This clone's antigen is unknown. Within one base of it there is no much larger clone, and no base qualities were kept.

TCRbeta CDR3 regions were amplified from genomic DNA by means of the immunoSEQ Assay, a bias-controlled multiplex PCR. Per the authors' processing: Within the assay, amplification of reference gene primers was used to estimate how many nucleated cells each sample contained. To quantify the absolute abundance of each unique TCRbeta CDR3 rearrangement, sequence reads were collapsed and filtered. For each sample, productive Simpson clonality was calculated as the square root of Simpson's diversity index across productive rearrangements. What TCRdb holds here is the immuneACCESS table cut down to in-frame rearrangements. Part of the clones is not present; checked against another copy, under half of the missing clones reflect an unresolved V gene, and the others are unexplained. The DNA was the basis for D and trimming; V, J and clone size are from that table. This sample comprises some 140,000 clones, around 76% of them detected only once. 10% to 13% of the sample rests with the top ten.

The sample comprised peripheral blood. The receptor was derived from a human donor in a cohort sampled during active COVID-19. This sequence uses TRBV4-1 and TRBJ1-5; no D segment can be confidently identified. The CDR3 region reads CASSLQMNSNQPQHF. The sequenced DNA: TGCGCCAGCAGCCTACAGATGAATAGCAATCAGCCCCAGCATTTT.